The 12 T cell receptor beta chains presented below share a single source sample, sequenced in a study of cytomegalovirus exposure and HLA in healthy donors. The PCR was carried out with 60 Vbeta primers and 13 Jbeta primers. Sequenced by immunoSEQ multiplex PCR; TCRdb stores in-frame clones only, minus some. Of about 130,000 clones listed, about 74% are singletons. The source material was PBMCs. The receptors stem from a woman aged 50 to 65 in good health and CMV-seropositive.

This clone occurred once. The DNA for the CDR3 is TGTGCCAGCAGTTACTACGAGCGGACCGGGGAGCTGTTTTTT. Translated: CASSYYERTGELFF. This chain joins TRBV6-5 and TRBJ2-2; tentatively, D is TRBD2 (5 bases). Trimming removed 1 base from V and 5 bases from J, with 8 bases in between. CDR3 length equals 14 residues. Germline-derived CDR1 and CDR2 are MNHEY and SVGAGI.

The rearrangement joins TRBV6-6 to TRBJ2-7; D is possibly TRBD1 (6 bases). Trimming removed 7 bases at V and 5 bases at J, with 15 bases between. The germline CDR1 and CDR2 sequences are MNHNY and SVGAGI (reference sequence). The CDR3 loop spans 13 amino acids. CDR3 loop: CASNAGVTDEQYF. The CDR3 nucleotides read TGTGCCAGCAACGCAGGGGTTACGGACGAGCAGTACTTC.

Here the CDR3 reads CASRKQGDTEAFF. The CDR3, as DNA: TGTGCCAGCAGGAAACAGGGGGACACTGAAGCTTTCTTT. This chain joins TRBV6-5 and TRBJ1-1, with 8 positions matching TRBD1. With 6 bases clipped from V and 3 bases from J, the junction kept 3 bases outside the gene matches. This CDR3 is 13 amino acids long. Looked up from germline, CDR1 is MNHEY and CDR2 is SVGAGI.

The CDR3 coding sequence is TGTGCCAGCAGCTCGGGACAGGGGAAGGAAAAACTGTTTTTT. It codes for CASSSGQGKEKLFF. The chain couples TRBV28 to TRBJ1-4; 10 nucleotides align to TRBD1. This CDR3 has 14 residues. Per germline, CDR1 MDHEN and CDR2 SYDVKM. V shed 6 bases and J 8 bases; nucleotides not matched to a gene: 6. The whole variable domain, remainder taken from reference TRBV28 and TRBJ1-4, is DVKVTQSSRYLVKRTGEKVFLECVQDMDHENMFWYRQDPGLGLRLIYFSYDVKMKEKGDIPEGYSVSREKKERFSLILESASTNQTSMYLCASSSGQGKEKLFFGSGTQLSVL.

The chain joins TRBV7-8 to TRBJ1-2, with 9 bases fitting TRBD1. The CDR3 extends over 16 amino acids. From germline, CDR1 is SGHVS and CDR2 FQNEAQ. The J segment lost 4 bases and the V segment lost 1 base, leaving 7 bases of the junction unmatched. CDR3 sequence reads: CASSLGSGTGSYGYTF. In DNA, the CDR3 is TGTGCCAGCAGCTTAGGTTCCGGGACAGGGTCCTATGGCTACACCTTC.

This chain joins TRBV27 and TRBJ2-2; D is perhaps TRBD2 (6 bases). The CDR3 length is 13 residues. CDR1 and CDR2 (germline): MNHEY, SMNVEV (reference sequence). Trimming cost V 3 bases and J 8 bases, with 10 bases left between them. CDR3 protein: CASSLWGGGELFF. Here the CDR3 DNA reads TGTGCCAGCAGTTTGTGGGGAGGTGGGGAGCTGTTTTTT.

V gene TRBV9 combines with J gene TRBJ2-5, with D perhaps matching TRBD1 (6 bases). The J call could be wrong; TRBJ2-7 is a better fit for the DNA end. Germline V gene data show CDR1 as SGDLS and CDR2 as YYNGEE. This CDR3 spans 14 amino acids. This CDR3 reads CASSPGRGWDEQYF. The DNA for the CDR3 is TGTGCCAGCAGCCCTGGCAGGGGTTGGGACGAGCAGTACTTC.

The rearrangement uses TRBV2 and TRBJ2-2; TRBD2 matches 7 bases. The CDR3 is 15 residues long. Trimming removed 11 bases from V and 2 bases from J; junction bases left unmatched: 11. From germline, CDR1 is SNHLY and CDR2 FYNNEI. The CDR3 DNA sequence: TGTGCCTTCCGTCGTGGCGGGGGTAACACCGGGGAGCTGTTTTTT. Translating gives CAFRRGGGNTGELFF. The complete variable domain, with remaining parts taken from reference TRBV2 and TRBJ2-2, reads EPEVTQTPSHQVTQMGQEVILRCVPISNHLYFYWYRQILGQKVEFLVSFYNNEISEKSEIFDDQFSVERPDGSNFTLKIRSTKLEDSAMYFCAFRRGGGNTGELFFGEGSRLTVL.

This clone was picked up a small number of times. The chain carries TRBV7-9 and TRBJ2-1; 11 positions match TRBD1. This CDR3 region has 19 residues. The ends lost 5 bases at V and 2 bases at J; junction bases unmatched: 14. CDR1 is SEHNR and CDR2 is FQNEAQ in the germline V gene (reference sequence). The CDR3 DNA reads TGTGCCAGCAGCCCGGACAGGGGGCAAATCGGGGGAACCTACAATGAGCAGTTCTTC. Residues: CASSPDRGQIGGTYNEQFF.

This CDR3 reads CASSLWSGGAGETQYF. The CDR3 DNA is TGTGCCAGCAGTTTATGGAGCGGGGGGGCCGGTGAGACCCAGTACTTC. The chain couples TRBV27 to TRBJ2-5, with 10 bases lining up with TRBD2. After removal of 1 base from V and 5 bases from J, the junction contained 7 bases not matched to a gene. The germline gives CDR1 MNHEY, CDR2 SMNVEV (reference sequence). This CDR3 has 16 residues.

This clone was seen once. This chain's CDR3 is CASSLGQGRTDTQYF. As DNA, the CDR3 is TGTGCCAGCTCCCTCGGACAGGGGAGGACAGATACGCAGTATTTT. The chain uses TRBV18 and TRBJ2-3, with 9 nucleotides matching TRBD1. Germline CDR1 KGHSH, CDR2 LQKENI. The CDR3 spans 15 residues. Germline trimming cut 6 bases from V and 3 bases from J; bases unmatched to any gene: 7. Filled out from reference TRBV18 and TRBJ2-3, the complete variable domain reads NAGVMQNPRHLVRRRGQEARLRCSPMKGHSHVYWYRQLPEEGLKFMVYLQKENIIDESGMPKERFSAEFPKEGPSILRIQQVVRGDSAAYFCASSLGQGRTDTQYFGPGTRLTVL.

The chain links TRBV10-3 to TRBJ2-5; 9 positions match TRBD1. The end of the DNA aligns better with TRBJ2-7, so the J call may be wrong. Germline CDR1 reads ENHRY; CDR2 reads SYGVKD. The CDR3 consists of 15 residues. CDR3 loop: CAISGTGEGAYEQYF. The CDR3 DNA follows: TGTGCCATCAGTGGGACAGGGGAAGGGGCCTACGAGCAGTACTTC.